This entry lists 4 T cell receptor beta chains sequenced from one sample in a study of blood T cell repertoires in COVID-19. Generated by immunoSEQ multiplex PCR, the TCRdb table keeps only in-frame clones and is missing some. The sample has approximately 260,000 clones, around nine tenths seen once. The sequencing sample was made of peripheral blood. All receptors derive from a woman in her thirties or forties who had recovered from COVID-19.

This clone was detected only a few times. The CDR3 DNA follows: TGTGCCAGCAGTGCCCTCTATACGCAGTATTTT. Translation: CASSALYTQYF. The chain links TRBV25-1 to TRBJ2-3; D uncertain. This CDR3 is 11 amino acids long. Germline lookup yields CDR1 MGHDK and CDR2 SYGVNS. The V gene lost 4 bases and the J gene lost 7 bases, with 6 bases spanning the gap.

The V call is TRBV7-8, the J call TRBJ2-3, with D perhaps TRBD2 (6 bases). Germline CDR1 and CDR2: SGHVS and FQNEAQ. The CDR3 is 17 residues long. V was pared by 1 base and J by 0 bases, with 14 bases between. CDR3: CASSLDQTRASTDTQYF. DNA of the CDR3: TGTGCCAGCAGCTTAGACCAGACTAGGGCTAGCACAGATACGCAGTATTTT.

This chain links TRBV7-2 with TRBJ2-7, with 7 bases identical to TRBD2. With 8 bases clipped from V and 1 base from J, the junction kept 2 bases outside the gene matches. The CDR3 has 12 amino acids. Germline V gene lookup returns CDR1 SGHTA and CDR2 FQGNSA. The CDR3: CASGRESYEQYF. As DNA, the CDR3 is TGTGCCAGCGGGCGGGAGTCCTACGAGCAGTACTTC.

The chain employs TRBV12-3 or TRBV12-4 and TRBJ2-2, with D hard to call. The CDR3 length is 11 residues. V was shortened by 8 bases and J by 6 bases, with 7 bases between the two germline ends. This CDR3 reads CASRSPGELFF. The DNA of the CDR3 is TGTGCCAGCCGGTCACCCGGGGAGCTGTTTTTT.